This T cell receptor beta chain was recovered during a study of PD-L1 blockade in urothelial cancer. As for the study in general: Most of the roughly 30 patients were men whose urothelial cancer was bladder-origin. Individuals in the cohort had been given 0 to 3 earlier chemotherapy regimens. It was at 3 weeks (second dose) and 6 weeks after treatment start that blood was analyzed.

Profiling relied on immunoSEQ multiplex PCR, and the TCRdb table lists in-frame clones only, not all of them. Here the sample spans tens of thousands of clones, 80% to 90% being singletons. The time point: pretreatment peripheral blood. Each patient's cancer was a locally advanced or metastatic urothelial carcinoma. The trim removed 4 bases at V and 8 bases at J, leaving 10 bases unmatched. The CDR3 has 15 amino acids. Germline CDR1 is LNHDA and CDR2 is SQIVND (reference sequence). This chain uses TRBV19 with TRBJ1-4; TRBD1 matches 7 bases. The specimen was PBMCs, collected around atezolizumab (anti-PD-L1) treatment. The sequence was obtained from a man aged 65-85 years with urothelial cancer. The CDR3 here is CASSRQGAPREKLFF. CDR3 DNA sequence: TGTGCCAGTAGTAGACAGGGTGCGCCGCGGGAAAAACTGTTTTTT.